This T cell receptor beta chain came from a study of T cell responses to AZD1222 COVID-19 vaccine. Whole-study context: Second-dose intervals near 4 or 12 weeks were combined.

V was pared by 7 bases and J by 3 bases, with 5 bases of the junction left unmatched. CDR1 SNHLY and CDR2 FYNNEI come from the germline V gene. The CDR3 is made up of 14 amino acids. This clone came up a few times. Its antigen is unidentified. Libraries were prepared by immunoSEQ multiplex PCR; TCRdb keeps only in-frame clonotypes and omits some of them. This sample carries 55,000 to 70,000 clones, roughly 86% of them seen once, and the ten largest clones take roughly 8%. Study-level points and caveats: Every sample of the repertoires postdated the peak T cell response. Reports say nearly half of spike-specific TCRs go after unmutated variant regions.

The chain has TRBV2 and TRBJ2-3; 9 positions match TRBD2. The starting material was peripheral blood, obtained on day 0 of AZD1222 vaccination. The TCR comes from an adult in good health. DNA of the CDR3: TGTGCCAGCAATAGCGGGAGTTGGACAGATACGCAGTATTTT. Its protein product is CASNSGSWTDTQYF. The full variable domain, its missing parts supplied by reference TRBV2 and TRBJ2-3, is EPEVTQTPSHQVTQMGQEVILRCVPISNHLYFYWYRQILGQKVEFLVSFYNNEISEKSEIFDDQFSVERPDGSNFTLKIRSTKLEDSAMYFCASNSGSWTDTQYFGPGTRLTVL.